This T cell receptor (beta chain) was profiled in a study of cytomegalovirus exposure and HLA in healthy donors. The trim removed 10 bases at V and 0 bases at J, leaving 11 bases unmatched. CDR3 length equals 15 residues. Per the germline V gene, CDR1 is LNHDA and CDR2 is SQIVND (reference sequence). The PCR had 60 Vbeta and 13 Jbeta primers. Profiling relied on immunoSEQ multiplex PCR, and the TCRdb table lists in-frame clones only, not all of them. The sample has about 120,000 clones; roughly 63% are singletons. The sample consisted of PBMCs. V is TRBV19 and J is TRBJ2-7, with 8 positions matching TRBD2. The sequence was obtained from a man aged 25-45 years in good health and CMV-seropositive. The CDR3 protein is CATAVWSGSSYEQYF. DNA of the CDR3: TGTGCCACCGCGGTTTGGAGCGGGAGCTCCTACGAGCAGTACTTC.